This TCR beta chain was identified during a study of T cells in Graves' hyperthyroidism and ophthalmopathy. With duration under 3 months, ophthalmopathy was active: Clinical Activity Score at least 3, NOSPECS at least 4. PBMCs were derived from 9.5 to 10 ml fresh peripheral blood. RNA transcripts served as the template for amplifying TCR beta CDR3 regions. First-round RT-PCR with HTBI primers amplified the TCR CDR3 region. TCRdb reprocessed the multiplex PCR reads via MiXCR and lists one record per CDR3 protein. The sample holds 300,000 to 500,000 distinct CDR3 sequences, over 11% seen once. This clonotype was counted at least ten times. The CDR3 extends over 13 amino acids. Per the germline V gene, CDR1 is GTSNPN and CDR2 is SVGIG (reference sequence). V lost 1 base, J lost 6 bases, and 9 bases lay in between.

This sequence originates from a man aged 50 to 60 with Graves' ophthalmopathy. This chain joins TRBV30 and TRBJ2-2; no clear D gene. Sequenced sample: blood. The CDR3 DNA reads TGTGCCTGGAGTGCCCACTCGGCCGGGGAGCTGTTTTTT. Translated, it gives CAWSAHSAGELFF.